This T cell receptor (beta chain) is drawn from a study of T cell responses to AZD1222 COVID-19 vaccine. Study-level points and caveats: At baseline, seropositivity was found in only five or six AZD1222 recipients. Donors were largely white British and mainly female; clonal diversity was possibly underestimated. An increase in Spike-specific TCR breadth and depth was observed after two AZD1222 doses.

Pooling covered second doses at about 4 or about 12 weeks. On this clone itself: Its specificity is not known.

TCRdb's copy holds only in-frame clones and misses some; the assay was immunoSEQ multiplex PCR. This repertoire shows 150,000 to 200,000 clones, approximately 94% found once; its top ten account for roughly 1%. Sample: peripheral blood, taken 28 days after the second AZD1222 dose. The clonotype comes from an adult who received the AZD1222 COVID-19 vaccine.

CDR3 loop: CASSLGRSTGEKLFF. As DNA, the CDR3 is TGTGCCAGCAGCTTAGGCAGGTCTACGGGGGAAAAACTGTTTTTT. This chain links TRBV7-6 with TRBJ1-4; D not certain. Trimming took 1 base from V and 8 from J, leaving 14 bases between them. Germline V lookup: CDR1 SGHVS, CDR2 FNYEAQ. The CDR3 is 15 amino acids.